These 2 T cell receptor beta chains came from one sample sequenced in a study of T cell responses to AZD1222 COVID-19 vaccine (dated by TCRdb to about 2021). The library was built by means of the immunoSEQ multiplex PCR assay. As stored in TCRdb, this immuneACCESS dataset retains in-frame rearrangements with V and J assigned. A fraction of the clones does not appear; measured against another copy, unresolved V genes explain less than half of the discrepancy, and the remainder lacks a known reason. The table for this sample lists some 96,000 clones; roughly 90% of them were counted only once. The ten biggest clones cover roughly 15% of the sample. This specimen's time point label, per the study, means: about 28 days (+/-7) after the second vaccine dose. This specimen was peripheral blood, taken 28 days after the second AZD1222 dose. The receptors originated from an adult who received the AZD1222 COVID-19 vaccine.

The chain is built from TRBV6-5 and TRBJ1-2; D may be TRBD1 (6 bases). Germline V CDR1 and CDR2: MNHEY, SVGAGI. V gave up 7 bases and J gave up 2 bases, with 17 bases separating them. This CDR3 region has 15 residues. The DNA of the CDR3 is TGTGCCAGCACCCCAATCAGCGGGGGCAACTATGGCTACACCTTC. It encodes CASTPISGGNYGYTF.

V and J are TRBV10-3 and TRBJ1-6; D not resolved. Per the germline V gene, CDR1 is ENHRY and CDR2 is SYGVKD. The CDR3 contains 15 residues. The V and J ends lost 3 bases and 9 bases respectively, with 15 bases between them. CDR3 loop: CAISELGFGSSPLHF. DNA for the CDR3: TGTGCCATCAGTGAATTGGGGTTTGGGAGTTCACCCCTCCACTTT.